A single sample is the source of the 13 T cell receptor beta chains below, sequenced in a study of control samples from healthy donors and cancer patients. Here immunoSEQ multiplex PCR was the method, and the copy in TCRdb shows in-frame clones only, minus some. The sample has about 75,000 clones; roughly 80% are singletons. The sample consisted of blood. The receptors were gathered from a man aged 45-65 years in good health.

This clone was counted only a few times. The chain couples TRBV3-1 (or the pseudogene TRBV3-2) to TRBJ1-2; 9 nucleotides agree with TRBD1. In germline, CDR1 is LGHDT, CDR2 YNNKEL (reference sequence). The trim removed 1 base at V and 4 bases at J, leaving 16 bases unmatched. The CDR3 extends over 19 amino acids. The CDR3 nucleotides read TGTGCCAGCAGCCAAGCTCACGCCACTCGGGGACAGGGTAGCTATGGCTACACCTTC. The encoded protein is CASSQAHATRGQGSYGYTF.

The CDR3 spells CASSQEGTDTQYF. The DNA for the CDR3 is TGCGCCAGCAGCCAAGAAGGGACAGATACGCAGTATTTT. The chain links TRBV4-1 to TRBJ2-3; no clear D. The V end was cut by 0 bases, the J end by 3 bases, with 4 bases between. The CDR3 spans 13 residues. Germline V gives CDR1 MGHRA, CDR2 YSYEKL.

This clone was recorded only once. The CDR3 protein is CASSMNSGLPKNYGYTF. The CDR3 bases are TGTGCCAGTAGTATGAATTCGGGATTACCTAAGAACTATGGCTACACCTTC. This chain uses TRBV19 with TRBJ1-2; no clear D. Between the trimmed V and J ends, which lost 3 bases and 2 bases, there was a span of 19 bases. CDR3 size: 17 residues. Germline lookup yields CDR1 LNHDA and CDR2 SQIVND (reference sequence).

In its sample, this clone was seen once. The chain recombines TRBV30 with TRBJ1-1; D remains unclear. Trimming left V 2 bases short and J 5 bases short, with 15 bases between. The CDR3 extends over 14 amino acids. The germline V gene has CDR1 GTSNPN and CDR2 SVGIG (reference sequence). The CDR3 is CAWSFSSMGTEAFF. Here the CDR3 DNA reads TGTGCCTGGAGTTTTTCGTCAATGGGAACTGAAGCTTTCTTT. The full variable domain, in which reference TRBV30 and TRBJ1-1 provide the parts outside the CDR3, is SQTIHQWPATLVQPVGSPLSLECTVEGTSNPNLYWYRQAAGRGLQLLFYSVGIGQISSEVPQNLSASRPQDRQFILSSKKLLLSDSGFYLCAWSFSSMGTEAFFGQGTRLTVV.

This rearrangement joins TRBV6-5 to TRBJ2-1; no firm D call. The CDR3 totals 15 residues. Trimming left V 2 bases short and J 0 bases short, with 8 bases between. CDR1 and CDR2 (germline): MNHEY, SVGAGI. The chain's CDR3 is CASSYRGDSYNEQFF. The DNA of the CDR3 is TGTGCCAGCAGTTACCGTGGGGACTCCTACAATGAGCAGTTCTTC.

The J gene is TRBJ2-5, the V gene TRBV5-6, with D possibly TRBD2 on 6 matching bases. Germline V gene data show CDR1 as SGHDT and CDR2 as YYEEEE. The CDR3 loop spans 16 amino acids. V dropped 3 bases and J dropped 2 bases, with 17 bases sitting between them. In DNA form, the CDR3 reads TGTGCCAGCAGCTACCGGGGACTTTTACGACAAGAGACCCAGTACTTC. It encodes CASSYRGLLRQETQYF. Variable domain in full (rest from reference TRBV5-6 and TRBJ2-5): DAGVTQSPTHLIKTRGQQVTLRCSPKSGHDTVSWYQQALGQGPQFIFQYYEEEERQRGNFPDRFSGHQFPNYSSELNVNALLLGDSALYLCASSYRGLLRQETQYFGPGTRLLVL.

This clone appeared once. The rearrangement joins TRBV30 to TRBJ2-3; D is ambiguous. Germline CDR1 reads GTSNPN; CDR2 reads SVGIG (reference sequence). This CDR3 has 12 amino acids. The V and J ends lost 6 bases and 0 bases respectively, with 7 bases between them. The CDR3, as DNA: TGTGCCTGCCATCGAAGCACAGATACGCAGTATTTT. As protein: CACHRSTDTQYF.

This clone was found a few times. The chain is built from TRBV24-1 and TRBJ2-5; 14 bases map to TRBD2. CDR3 length: 17 residues. Trimming took 3 bases from V and 7 from J; bases not matched to a gene: 9. Germline CDR1 KGHDR, CDR2 SFDVKD. The DNA for the CDR3 is TGTGCCACCAGTGATCCCGGGACTAGCGGGAGTGGGGCGACCCAGTACTTC. Amino acids: CATSDPGTSGSGATQYF.

This chain connects TRBV14 to TRBJ2-2; D is perhaps TRBD2 (5 bases). Trimming took off 1 base at V and 3 bases at J, with 9 bases between the two ends. Germline CDR1 is SGHDN and CDR2 is FVKESK. This CDR3 is built from 15 residues. The chain's CDR3 is CASSQGGSYTGELFF. The DNA for the CDR3 is TGTGCCAGCAGCCAAGGTGGGAGTTACACCGGGGAGCTGTTTTTT.

The chain carries TRBV9 and TRBJ1-5, with D unresolved. V gave up 1 base and J gave up 4 bases, with 6 bases separating them. The CDR3 covers 13 residues. Germline V gives CDR1 SGDLS, CDR2 YYNGEE. CDR3 nucleotide sequence: TGTGCCAGCAGCGTACAAGGGAATCAGCCCCAGCATTTT. It codes for CASSVQGNQPQHF.

The chain joins TRBV18 to TRBJ1-1; D gene uncertain. Germline assignment: CDR1 KGHSH and CDR2 LQKENI. V lost 4 bases and J lost 1, with 7 bases in between. The CDR3 is 13 amino acids. The CDR3, as DNA: TGTGCCAGCTCACTACAGCAGAACACTGAAGCTTTCTTT. Its translation: CASSLQQNTEAFF.

This clone has a handful of counts. J is TRBJ1-3 and V is TRBV20-1; no clear D gene. V dropped 7 bases and J dropped 1 base, with 5 bases sitting between them. Germline assignment: CDR1 DFQATT and CDR2 SNEGSKA (reference sequence). This CDR3 region has 11 residues. CDR3 DNA sequence: TGCAGTGTACGATCTGGAAACACCATATATTTT. This codes for CSVRSGNTIYF.

The J gene is TRBJ1-1, the V gene TRBV6-2 or TRBV6-3, with D unclear. CDR3 length equals 12 residues. V was cut by 2 bases and J by 7 bases, with 8 bases left in between. Germline lookup yields CDR1 MNHEY and CDR2 SVGEGT. CDR3 DNA: TGTGCCAGCAGTTACCAAAAGCGTGAAGCTTTCTTT. Its translation: CASSYQKREAFF.